The 20 T cell receptor beta chains presented below share a single source sample, sequenced in a study of chemoradiotherapy in HPV16-positive cancers. This table comes from immunoSEQ multiplex PCR, and its TCRdb copy is limited to in-frame clones, with some not included. The repertoire holds 4,000 to 6,000 clones, with around 78% as singletons. The specimen was collected from a patient who underwent chemoradiotherapy. Every receptor here comes from a human donor with HPV-associated anogenital cancer.

The CDR3 reads CAISPGGLNTEAFF. The CDR3 region has the DNA TGTGCCATCAGTCCAGGGGGTTTGAACACTGAAGCTTTCTTT. The chain joins TRBV10-3 to TRBJ1-1, with 7 bases fitting TRBD1. Germline-derived CDR1 and CDR2 are ENHRY and SYGVKD. With V trimmed by 5 bases and J by 0 bases, 3 bases remained unmatched. This CDR3 is built from 14 residues.

This chain connects TRBV15 to TRBJ1-1, with D unresolved. The CDR3 covers 16 residues. The V end lost 2 bases, the J end lost 8 bases, and 21 bases lay between the germline ends. Germline values: CDR1 LNHNV, CDR2 YYDKDF (reference sequence). The DNA for the CDR3 is TGTGCCACCAGCAGACCCCACCGCGCGGACCGCCCCGAAGCTTTCTTT. It translates to CATSRPHRADRPEAFF.

CDR3 residues: CASSATGRTQYF. In DNA, the CDR3 is TGTGCCAGTAGTGCGACAGGGCGGACCCAGTACTTC. The V call is TRBV19, the J call TRBJ2-5, with TRBD1 identical over 7 bases. The junction had 4 bases not matched to a gene; V was cut back by 5 bases and J by 7 bases. Germline CDR1 and CDR2: LNHDA and SQIVND (reference sequence). CDR3 length equals 12 residues.

The rearrangement uses TRBV16 and TRBJ1-4, with TRBD1 matching 7 bases. CDR1 and CDR2 (germline): KGHSY, FQNENV. The J segment lost 6 bases and the V segment lost 2 bases, leaving 12 bases of the junction unmatched. This CDR3 contains 17 residues. The CDR3 DNA reads as TGTGCCAGCAGCCAAATAGGGAACTCCGGGACAGATGAAAAACTGTTTTTT. It specifies CASSQIGNSGTDEKLFF.

This clone has only one observation. The chain uses TRBV5-1 and TRBJ2-1; 12 bases agree with TRBD2. The trim removed 5 bases at V and 5 bases at J, leaving 8 bases unmatched. The CDR3 extends over 16 amino acids. From germline, CDR1 is SGHRS and CDR2 YFSETQ. CDR3 sequence: CASRIRLAGVHNEQFF. CDR3 DNA sequence: TGCGCCAGCAGGATTCGACTAGCGGGAGTTCACAATGAGCAGTTCTTC. Filled out from reference TRBV5-1 and TRBJ2-1, the complete variable domain reads KAGVTQTPRYLIKTRGQQVTLSCSPISGHRSVSWYQQTPGQGLQFLFEYFSETQRNKGNFPGRFSGRQFSNSRSEMNVSTLELGDSALYLCASRIRLAGVHNEQFFGPGTRLTVL.

In nucleotides, the CDR3 is TGTGCCAGCAGCTCGCATGGGACTAGCCTAACCGAGACCCAGTACTTC. Translating it yields CASSSHGTSLTETQYF. The V call is TRBV7-9, the J call TRBJ2-5; 9 positions agree with TRBD2. The germline V gene encodes CDR1 SEHNR and CDR2 FQNEAQ (reference sequence). There are 16 residues in the CDR3. Trimming removed 4 bases from V and 5 bases from J; junction bases left unmatched: 11.

The CDR3 DNA reads TGCGCCAGCAGCTTCACCCGCCGGACAGGGGGCTACGACGAGCAGTACTTC. Encoded protein: CASSFTRRTGGYDEQYF. The gene calls are TRBV5-1 and TRBJ2-7; TRBD1 matches 11 bases. After removal of 2 bases from V and 5 bases from J, the junction contained 12 bases not matched to a gene. The CDR3 spans 17 residues. CDR1 is SGHRS, CDR2 YFSETQ, per germline.

V usage is TRBV27 and J usage is TRBJ2-5; possibly TRBD2 for D (5 bases). CDR3 length equals 15 residues. Germline V gene lookup returns CDR1 MNHEY and CDR2 SMNVEV (reference sequence). V lost 8 bases, J lost 4 bases, and 20 bases lay in between. CDR3 region: CASSVRPGRGETQYF. The CDR3 DNA follows: TGTGCCAGCTCTGTACGACCGGGCCGGGGAGAGACCCAGTACTTC.

The rearrangement joins TRBV4-1 to TRBJ2-1; the D call may be TRBD1 or TRBD2 (5 bases each). V gave up 0 bases and J gave up 4 bases, with 19 bases separating them. Germline assignment: CDR1 MGHRA and CDR2 YSYEKL. CDR3 length equals 18 residues. The CDR3 DNA sequence: TGCGCCAGCAGCCAAGATTGGGGGACGGGATACGGATACAATGAGCAGTTCTTC. Translation gives CASSQDWGTGYGYNEQFF.

The CDR3 region is CATSRPRGEQFF. CDR3 bases: TGTGCCACCAGCAGGCCCCGGGGGGAGCAGTTCTTC. This rearrangement joins TRBV15 to TRBJ2-1; possibly TRBD2 for D (6 bases). Germline V gene data show CDR1 as LNHNV and CDR2 as YYDKDF (reference sequence). The V and J ends lost 3 bases and 10 bases respectively, with 10 bases between them. CDR3 length equals 12 residues.

The V gene is TRBV19, the J gene TRBJ2-3; D gene unclear. The CDR3 extends over 15 amino acids. CDR1 is LNHDA, CDR2 SQIVND, per germline (reference sequence). V was cut by 1 base and J by 0 bases, with 8 bases left in between. Written as DNA, the CDR3 is TGTGCCAGTAGTATAGGGATTACTAGCACAGATACGCAGTATTTT. Amino acid sequence: CASSIGITSTDTQYF.

V gene TRBV5-4 combines with J gene TRBJ2-7; no clear D gene. V lost 1 base and J lost 3, with 14 bases in between. The germline CDR1 and CDR2 sequences are SGHNT and YYREEE (reference sequence). CDR3 length: 15 residues. The CDR3 region has the DNA TGTGCCAGCAGCTTGACGGCCGACCCTGGCTACGAGCAGTACTTC. Translating it yields CASSLTADPGYEQYF.

The gene calls are TRBV4-2 and TRBJ1-1, with D uncertain. The ends were cut back, 0 bases at V and 6 bases at J, with 11 bases in the middle. Germline values: CDR1 LGHNA, CDR2 YNFKEQ. The CDR3 consists of 14 residues. The CDR3 DNA is TGTGCCAGCAGCCAAGACGAGGGCAGAGCTGAAGCTTTCTTT. Translation gives CASSQDEGRAEAFF.

V and J are TRBV29-1 and TRBJ2-7, with D unresolved. This CDR3 spans 13 amino acids. Trimming left V 6 bases short and J 0 bases short, with 12 bases between. In germline, CDR1 is SQVTM, CDR2 ANQGSEA. CDR3 protein: CSVRDLSSYEQYF. The CDR3 nucleotides read TGCAGCGTGAGAGACTTGAGCTCCTACGAGCAGTACTTC.

The rearrangement uses TRBV19 and TRBJ1-2; D is undetermined. This CDR3 has 12 amino acids. Trimming cost V 3 bases and J 6 bases, with 8 bases left between them. Germline assignment: CDR1 LNHDA and CDR2 SQIVND (reference sequence). The CDR3 DNA reads TGTGCCAGTAGTATCGGAAGGGATGGCTACACCTTC. This sequence encodes CASSIGRDGYTF.

The rearrangement uses TRBV28 and TRBJ1-5; TRBD1 matches 12 bases. J lost 6 bases, V lost 6 bases, and 9 bases had no gene match. Germline CDR1 reads MDHEN; CDR2 reads SYDVKM. The CDR3 runs to 16 residues. The CDR3 DNA reads TGTGCCAGCAGCCTCCAAGGGACAGGGGGCATTCAGCCCCAGCATTTT. Encoded protein: CASSLQGTGGIQPQHF.

The CDR3 sequence: CASSLMGANEKLFF. CDR3 DNA: TGCGCCAGCAGCTTGATGGGGGCCAATGAAAAACTGTTTTTT. The rearrangement links TRBV5-1 to TRBJ1-4; weak D call: TRBD1 (6 bases). The CDR3 covers 14 residues. V was cut by 1 base and J by 5 bases, with 9 bases left in between. Germline CDR1 and CDR2: SGHRS and YFSETQ.

This rearrangement joins TRBV6-5 to TRBJ1-6; TRBD1 aligns across 7 bases. Germline CDR1 reads MNHEY; CDR2 reads SVGAGI. The CDR3 is 13 residues long. V was pared by 9 bases and J by 8 bases, with 7 bases of the junction left unmatched. In nucleotides, the CDR3 is TGTGCCAGTTGTCGAGGGGGCGATTCACCCCTCCACTTT. Translating it yields CASCRGGDSPLHF.

The genes are TRBV5-8 and TRBJ2-7; either TRBD1 or TRBD2 may supply D (5 bases each). Deletions cut 0 bases from V and 2 bases from J, with 6 bases between. In germline, CDR1 is SGHTS, CDR2 YDEGEE. CDR3 length: 13 residues. The CDR3 loop is CASSLAGPYEQYF. In nucleotides, the CDR3 is TGTGCCAGCAGCTTGGCGGGACCCTACGAGCAGTACTTC.

The count of this clone is one. V is TRBV30 and J is TRBJ1-1, with D unresolved. With 4 bases removed from V and 7 bases from J, the gap between germline ends came to 10 bases. In germline, CDR1 is GTSNPN, CDR2 SVGIG (reference sequence). The length of the CDR3 is 11 residues. Written as DNA, the CDR3 is TGTGCCTGGACTCAGGAAGGTGAAGCTTTCTTT. Translation: CAWTQEGEAFF.